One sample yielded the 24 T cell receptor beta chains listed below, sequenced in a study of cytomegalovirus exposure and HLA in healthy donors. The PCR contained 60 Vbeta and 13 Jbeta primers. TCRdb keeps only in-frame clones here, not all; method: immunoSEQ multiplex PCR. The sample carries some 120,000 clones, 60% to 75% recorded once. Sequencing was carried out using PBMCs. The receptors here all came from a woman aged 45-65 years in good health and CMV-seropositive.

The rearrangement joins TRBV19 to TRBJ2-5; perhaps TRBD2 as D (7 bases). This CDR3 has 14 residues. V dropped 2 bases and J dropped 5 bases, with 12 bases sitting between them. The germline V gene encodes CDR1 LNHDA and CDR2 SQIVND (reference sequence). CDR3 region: CASSISGGAETQYF. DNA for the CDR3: TGTGCCAGTAGTATATCGGGGGGCGCGGAGACCCAGTACTTC.

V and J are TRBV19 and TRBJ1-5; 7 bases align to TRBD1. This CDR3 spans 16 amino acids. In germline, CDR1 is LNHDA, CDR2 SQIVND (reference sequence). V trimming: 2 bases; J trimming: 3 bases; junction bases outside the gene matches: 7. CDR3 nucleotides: TGTGCCAGTAGTATATCGGGCAGGGGGAACAATCAGCCCCAGCATTTT. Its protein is CASSISGRGNNQPQHF.

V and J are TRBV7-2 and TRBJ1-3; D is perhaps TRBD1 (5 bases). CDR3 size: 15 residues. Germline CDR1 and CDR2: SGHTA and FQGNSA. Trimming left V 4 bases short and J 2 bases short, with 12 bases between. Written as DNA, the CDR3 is TGTGCCAGCAGCTCCTACTCGACAGCTGGAAACACCATATATTTT. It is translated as CASSSYSTAGNTIYF.

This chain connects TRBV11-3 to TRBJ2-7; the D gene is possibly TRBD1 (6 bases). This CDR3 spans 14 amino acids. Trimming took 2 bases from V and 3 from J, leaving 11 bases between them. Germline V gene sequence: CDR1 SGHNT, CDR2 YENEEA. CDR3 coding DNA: TGTGCCAGCAGCTTAAGGACAGCCATCTACGAGCAGTACTTC. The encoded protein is CASSLRTAIYEQYF.

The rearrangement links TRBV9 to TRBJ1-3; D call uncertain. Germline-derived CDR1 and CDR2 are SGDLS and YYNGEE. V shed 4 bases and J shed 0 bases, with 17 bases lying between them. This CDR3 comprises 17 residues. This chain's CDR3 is CASSPRPGVPSGNTIYF. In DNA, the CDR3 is TGTGCCAGCAGCCCTCGCCCCGGGGTACCCTCTGGAAACACCATATATTTT.

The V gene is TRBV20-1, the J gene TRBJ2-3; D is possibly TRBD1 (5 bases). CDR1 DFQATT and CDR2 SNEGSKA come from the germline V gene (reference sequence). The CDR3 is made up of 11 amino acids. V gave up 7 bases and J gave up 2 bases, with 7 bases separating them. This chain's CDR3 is CSGGATDTQYF. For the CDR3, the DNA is TGCAGTGGTGGGGCCACAGATACGCAGTATTTT.

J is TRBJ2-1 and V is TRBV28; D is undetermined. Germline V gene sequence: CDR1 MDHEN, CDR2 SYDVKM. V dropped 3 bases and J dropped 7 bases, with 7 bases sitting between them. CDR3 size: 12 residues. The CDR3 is CASSFSFNEQFF. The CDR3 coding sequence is TGTGCCAGCAGTTTCTCTTTTAATGAGCAGTTCTTC.

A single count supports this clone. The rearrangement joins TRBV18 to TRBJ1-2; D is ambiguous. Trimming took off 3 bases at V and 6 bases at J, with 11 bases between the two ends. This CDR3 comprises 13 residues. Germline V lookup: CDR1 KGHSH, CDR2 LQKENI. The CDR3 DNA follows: TGTGCCAGCTCACCTCAGGAAAAGGATGGCTACACCTTC. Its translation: CASSPQEKDGYTF.

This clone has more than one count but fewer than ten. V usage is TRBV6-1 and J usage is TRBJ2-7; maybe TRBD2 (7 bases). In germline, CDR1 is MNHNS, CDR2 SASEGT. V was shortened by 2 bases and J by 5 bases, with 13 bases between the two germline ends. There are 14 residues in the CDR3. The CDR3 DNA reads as TGTGCCAGCAGTGAACAACGGGGGGCTAACGAGCAGTACTTC. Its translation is CASSEQRGANEQYF.

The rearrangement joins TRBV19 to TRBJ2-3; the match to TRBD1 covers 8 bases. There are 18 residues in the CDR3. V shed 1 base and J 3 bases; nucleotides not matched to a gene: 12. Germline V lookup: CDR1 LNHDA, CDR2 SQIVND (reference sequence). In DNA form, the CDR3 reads TGTGCCAGTAGTATAGGTCTCTGGGACAGGCTTAATACAGATACGCAGTATTTT. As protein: CASSIGLWDRLNTDTQYF.

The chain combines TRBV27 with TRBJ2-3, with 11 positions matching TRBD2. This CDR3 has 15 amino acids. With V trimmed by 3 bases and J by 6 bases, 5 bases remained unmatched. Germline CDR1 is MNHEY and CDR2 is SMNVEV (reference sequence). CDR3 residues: CASSLIAGGRDTQYF. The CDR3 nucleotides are TGTGCCAGCAGTTTGATAGCGGGGGGGAGGGATACGCAGTATTTT.

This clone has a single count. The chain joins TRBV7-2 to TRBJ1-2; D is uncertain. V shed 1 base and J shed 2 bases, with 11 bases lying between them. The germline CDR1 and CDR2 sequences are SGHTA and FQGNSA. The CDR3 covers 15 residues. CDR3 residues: CASSLGRSGNYGYTF. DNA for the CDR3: TGTGCCAGCAGCTTAGGTCGTTCCGGGAACTATGGCTACACCTTC.

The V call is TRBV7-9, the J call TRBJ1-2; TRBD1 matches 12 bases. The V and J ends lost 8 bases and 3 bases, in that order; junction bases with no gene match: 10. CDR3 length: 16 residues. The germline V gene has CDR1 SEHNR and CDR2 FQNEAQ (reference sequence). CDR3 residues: CASDLGQGASHYGYTF. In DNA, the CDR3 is TGTGCCAGCGATCTGGGACAGGGGGCAAGTCACTATGGCTACACCTTC.

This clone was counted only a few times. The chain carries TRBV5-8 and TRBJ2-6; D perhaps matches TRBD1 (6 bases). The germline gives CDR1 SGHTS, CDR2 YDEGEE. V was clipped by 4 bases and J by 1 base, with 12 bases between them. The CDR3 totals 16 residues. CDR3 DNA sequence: TGTGCCAGCAGCCTTACAGGGCGGTCTGGGGCCAACGTCCTGACTTTC. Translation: CASSLTGRSGANVLTF.

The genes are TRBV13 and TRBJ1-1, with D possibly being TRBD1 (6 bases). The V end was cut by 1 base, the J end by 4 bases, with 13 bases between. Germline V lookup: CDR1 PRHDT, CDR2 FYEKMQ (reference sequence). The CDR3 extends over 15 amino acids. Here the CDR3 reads CASSLAAGAGTEAFF. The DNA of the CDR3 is TGTGCCAGCAGCTTAGCAGCGGGGGCTGGCACTGAAGCTTTCTTT.

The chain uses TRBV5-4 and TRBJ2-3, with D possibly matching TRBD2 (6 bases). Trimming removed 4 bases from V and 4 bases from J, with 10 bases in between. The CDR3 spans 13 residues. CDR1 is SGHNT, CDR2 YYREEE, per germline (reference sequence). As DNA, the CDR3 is TGTGCCAGCAGCCCCCCGGGAGCAGATACGCAGTATTTT. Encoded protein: CASSPPGADTQYF.

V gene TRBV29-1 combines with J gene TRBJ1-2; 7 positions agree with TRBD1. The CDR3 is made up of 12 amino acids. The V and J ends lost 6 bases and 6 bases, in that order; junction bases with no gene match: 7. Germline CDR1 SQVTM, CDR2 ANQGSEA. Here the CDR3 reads CSVVGQADGYTF. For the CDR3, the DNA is TGCAGCGTCGTAGGACAGGCAGATGGCTACACCTTC.

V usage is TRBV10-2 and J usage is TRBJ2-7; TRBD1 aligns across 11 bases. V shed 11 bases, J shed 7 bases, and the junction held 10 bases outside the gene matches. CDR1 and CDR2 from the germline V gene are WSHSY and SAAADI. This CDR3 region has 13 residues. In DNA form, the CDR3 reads TGCGCCCCCAGCAGGACAGGGGGCGGTGAGCAGTACTTC. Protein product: CAPSRTGGGEQYF.

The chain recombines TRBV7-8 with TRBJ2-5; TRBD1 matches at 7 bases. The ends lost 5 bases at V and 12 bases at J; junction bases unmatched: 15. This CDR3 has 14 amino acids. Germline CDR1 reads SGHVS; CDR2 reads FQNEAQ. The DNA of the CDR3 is TGTGCCAGCAGCCTCCGGGACAGAGATACGTTGGAGTACTTC. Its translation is CASSLRDRDTLEYF.

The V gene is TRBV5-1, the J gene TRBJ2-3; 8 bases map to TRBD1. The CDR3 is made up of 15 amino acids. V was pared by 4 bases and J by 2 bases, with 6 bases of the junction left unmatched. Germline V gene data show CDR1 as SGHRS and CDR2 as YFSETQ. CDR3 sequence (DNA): TGCGCCAGCAGCCACCAGGGGGCAGACACAGATACGCAGTATTTT. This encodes CASSHQGADTDTQYF.

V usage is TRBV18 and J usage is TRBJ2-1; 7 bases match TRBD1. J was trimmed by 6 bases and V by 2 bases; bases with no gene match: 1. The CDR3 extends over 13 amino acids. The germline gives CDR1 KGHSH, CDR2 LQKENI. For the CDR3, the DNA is TGTGCCAGCTCACCAGGGACAGTCAATGAGCAGTTCTTC. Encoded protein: CASSPGTVNEQFF.

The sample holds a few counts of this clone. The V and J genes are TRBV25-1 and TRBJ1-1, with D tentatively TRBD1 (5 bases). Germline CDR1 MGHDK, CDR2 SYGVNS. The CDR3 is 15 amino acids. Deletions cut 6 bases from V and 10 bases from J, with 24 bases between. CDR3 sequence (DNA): TGTGCCAGCAGCGCTGGGACCTCTGTCTGGGAGGGAGCTTTCTTT. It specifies CASSAGTSVWEGAFF.

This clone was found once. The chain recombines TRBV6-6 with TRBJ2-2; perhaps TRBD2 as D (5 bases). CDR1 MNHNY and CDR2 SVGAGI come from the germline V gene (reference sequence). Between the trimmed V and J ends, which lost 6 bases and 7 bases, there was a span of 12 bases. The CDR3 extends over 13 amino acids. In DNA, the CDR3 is TGTGCCAGCAGCGACCTAGCTCGCGGGGAGCTGTTTTTT. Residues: CASSDLARGELFF.

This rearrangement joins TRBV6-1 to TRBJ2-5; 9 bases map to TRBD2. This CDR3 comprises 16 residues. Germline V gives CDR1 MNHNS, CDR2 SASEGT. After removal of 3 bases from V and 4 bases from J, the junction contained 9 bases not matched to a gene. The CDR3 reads CASSEFPGLARETQYF. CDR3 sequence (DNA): TGTGCCAGCAGTGAGTTCCCGGGACTAGCTCGAGAGACCCAGTACTTC.